Shown below are 28 T cell receptor beta chains from a single sample sequenced in a study of T-cell reconstitution after alpha-beta-depleted transplantation in children. This sample's TCRbeta library carried unique molecular identifier barcodes. TCRdb re-called the PCR reads through MiXCR, storing one row per CDR3 protein. The sample carries about 610,000 distinct CDR3 sequences, roughly a tenth recorded once. The material sequenced was PBMCs from the stem cell graft donor, taken from the stem cell graft. The receptors come from a human donor who donated a stem cell graft to a child with acute myeloid leukemia.

The chain carries TRBV5-1 and TRBJ1-2, with 12 bases lining up with TRBD1. J lost 6 bases, V lost 5 bases, and 17 bases had no gene match. The CDR3 consists of 18 residues. Germline CDR1 SGHRS, CDR2 YFSETQ. The CDR3, as DNA: TGCGCCAGCAGTCCGGGCGGGACAGGGGGCGCAGGAGGGAATGGCTACACCTTC. Amino acids: CASSPGGTGGAGGNGYTF. Complete variable domain (other parts from reference TRBV5-1 and TRBJ1-2): KAGVTQTPRYLIKTRGQQVTLSCSPISGHRSVSWYQQTPGQGLQFLFEYFSETQRNKGNFPGRFSGRQFSNSRSEMNVSTLELGDSALYLCASSPGGTGGAGGNGYTFGSGTRLTVV.

The J gene is TRBJ2-6, the V gene TRBV27; D might be TRBD2 (5 bases). Trimming stripped 0 bases from V and 3 bases from J, with 6 bases between. CDR1 and CDR2 from the germline V gene are MNHEY and SMNVEV (reference sequence). This CDR3 spans 15 amino acids. In DNA form, the CDR3 reads TGTGCCAGCAGTTTATCGAGGGTTGGGGCCAACGTCCTGACTTTC. This codes for CASSLSRVGANVLTF.

This clonotype came up a few times. The chain combines TRBV12-3 or TRBV12-4 with TRBJ2-7, with 13 bases identical to TRBD2. V trimming: 3 bases; J trimming: 6 bases; junction bases outside the gene matches: 2. The CDR3 is 14 amino acids. CDR3 bases: TGTGCCAGCAGTTTGACTAGCGGGAGGTCCGAGCAGTACTTC. This codes for CASSLTSGRSEQYF.

This clonotype was counted at least ten times. This sequence joins TRBV29-1 and TRBJ2-7, with 7 bases that match TRBD2. CDR3 length equals 13 residues. In germline, CDR1 is SQVTM, CDR2 ANQGSEA. Trimming took 6 bases from V and 6 from J; bases not matched to a gene: 11. The CDR3 DNA follows: TGCAGCGTCTGGGCCCAATTAGCGGGCGAGCAGTACTTC. Protein sequence: CSVWAQLAGEQYF.

This clonotype was seen at least ten times. The chain is built from TRBV4-2 and TRBJ2-3, with D perhaps matching TRBD2 (5 bases). V lost 0 bases to trimming and J lost 1 base, with 11 bases between them. The CDR3 loop spans 16 amino acids. Germline-derived CDR1 and CDR2 are LGHNA and YNFKEQ. Here the CDR3 reads CASSQERRGRTDTQYF. CDR3 coding DNA: TGTGCCAGCAGCCAAGAGCGGAGAGGGCGCACAGATACGCAGTATTTT.

This clonotype was seen only a few times. For the CDR3, the DNA is TGTGCCAGCACCCCCGGGGCCCTCACTGAAGCTTTCTTT. Translated: CASTPGALTEAFF. This rearrangement joins TRBV12-3 or TRBV12-4 to TRBJ1-1; the D gene is possibly TRBD1 (5 bases). V was pared by 7 bases and J by 4 bases, with 13 bases between. The CDR3 length is 13 residues.

The chain links TRBV7-3 to TRBJ2-2, with 9 positions matching TRBD1. Unmatched junction bases numbered 14, after V lost 5 bases and J lost 7 bases. The CDR3 length is 17 residues. Per the germline V gene, CDR1 is SGHTA and CDR2 is FQGTGA. The CDR3 bases are TGTGCCAGCAGCCAGGCTCCTACAGGGGGCGCCGGCGGGGAGCTGTTTTTT. This gives the protein CASSQAPTGGAGGELFF.

This clonotype appeared many times. The chain recombines TRBV6-2 or TRBV6-3 with TRBJ2-5; D call uncertain. The CDR3 is made up of 14 amino acids. Germline loops: CDR1 MNHEY, CDR2 SVGEGT. V lost 7 bases and J 0 bases, leaving 12 bases between the germline ends. The CDR3: CASKGAIHQETQYF. For the CDR3, the DNA is TGTGCCAGCAAAGGCGCCATCCACCAAGAGACCCAGTACTTC.

The chain employs TRBV27 and TRBJ2-7; D assignment may be TRBD1 or TRBD2 (5 bases each). The V gene lost 5 bases and the J gene lost 2 bases, with 16 bases spanning the gap. This CDR3 has 15 amino acids. CDR1 MNHEY and CDR2 SMNVEV come from the germline V gene (reference sequence). The CDR3 DNA reads as TGTGCCAGCAGTCCTCTGGGGGTGGAGACCTACGAGCAGTACTTC. Translation gives CASSPLGVETYEQYF.

This clonotype was detected only a few times. The chain carries TRBV4-3 and TRBJ2-4; possibly TRBD1 or TRBD2 for D (5 bases each). The CDR3 consists of 14 residues. In germline, CDR1 is LGHNA, CDR2 YSLEER. The V end was cut by 1 base, the J end by 6 bases, with 10 bases between. The CDR3 DNA follows: TGCGCCAGCAGCCAAGGGATTGGGGGAAACATTCAGTACTTC. The encoded protein is CASSQGIGGNIQYF.

The chain uses TRBV2 and TRBJ2-1; D is undetermined. Germline assignment: CDR1 SNHLY and CDR2 FYNNEI. Trimming removed 6 bases from V and 6 bases from J, with 12 bases in between. The CDR3 loop spans 13 amino acids. Here the CDR3 reads CASRITPFNEQFF. In DNA, the CDR3 is TGTGCCAGCAGAATTACCCCTTTCAATGAGCAGTTCTTC.

This clonotype was found many times. The chain recombines TRBV4-2 with TRBJ2-3; D remains ambiguous. This CDR3 comprises 17 residues. Germline V CDR1 and CDR2: LGHNA, YNFKEQ. Trimming cost V 1 base and J 2 bases, with 16 bases left between them. CDR3 coding DNA: TGTGCCAGCAGCCAAGGCTCCCGTCGTGCGGACACAGATACGCAGTATTTT. It translates to CASSQGSRRADTDTQYF.

The V gene is TRBV7-3, the J gene TRBJ2-1, with 8 nucleotides matching TRBD2. Germline V gene lookup returns CDR1 SGHTA and CDR2 FQGTGA. This CDR3 region has 16 residues. Losses at the gene ends were 0 bases for V and 7 bases for J; bases not matched to a gene: 8. For the CDR3, the DNA is TGTGCCAGCAGCTTAACGGGGAGCGGGAGTTGGAATGAGCAGTTCTTC. This sequence encodes CASSLTGSGSWNEQFF.

This clonotype was picked up many times. The rearrangement joins TRBV16 to TRBJ2-3, with 10 positions matching TRBD2. The CDR3 covers 15 residues. The germline V gene has CDR1 KGHSY and CDR2 FQNENV. V shed 1 base, J shed 8 bases, and the junction held 6 bases outside the gene matches. CDR3: CASSQWRTSGSTQYF. The CDR3 region has the DNA TGTGCCAGCAGCCAATGGAGGACTAGCGGCAGTACGCAGTATTTT.

The DNA for the CDR3 is TGTGCCAGCAGCAGACAGGAGTTTCCGACTAGCGGAGCGCCATTGGGAGATACGCAGTATTTT. Its protein is CASSRQEFPTSGAPLGDTQYF. The chain combines TRBV4-2 with TRBJ2-3, with 9 bases that match TRBD2. After removal of 5 bases from V and 5 bases from J, the junction contained 26 bases not matched to a gene. CDR1 LGHNA and CDR2 YNFKEQ come from the germline V gene. This CDR3 has 21 amino acids.

Here the CDR3 reads CASSPTSVQTLTGELFF. CDR3 DNA sequence: TGTGCCAGCAGTCCAACTAGCGTGCAGACCCTCACCGGGGAGCTGTTTTTT. The gene calls are TRBV7-9 and TRBJ2-2, with TRBD2 identical over 7 bases. The ends lost 6 bases at V and 4 bases at J; junction bases unmatched: 14. The CDR3 has 17 residues. Germline V gene sequence: CDR1 SEHNR, CDR2 FQNEAQ (reference sequence).

This chain connects TRBV5-1 to TRBJ1-1, with D possibly TRBD1 on 6 matching bases. Trimming left V 4 bases short and J 5 bases short, with 24 bases between. The CDR3 consists of 17 residues. Per germline, CDR1 SGHRS and CDR2 YFSETQ. CDR3 residues: CASSPSGGRGSKTEAFF. The CDR3 coding sequence is TGCGCCAGCAGCCCCTCGGGGGGCAGAGGGTCGAAAACTGAAGCTTTCTTT.

A remark on this clonotype: A much larger clone differs from this one at a single base, so this may be a read error. As the CDR3 is not closed by the conserved phenylalanine or tryptophan, this likely results from a read error. The CDR3 here is CATSRDRGLGSSGNTIYY. The CDR3 DNA sequence: TGTGCCACCAGCAGAGATAGAGGACTCGGGAGCTCTGGAAACACCATATATTAT. The genes are TRBV15 and TRBJ1-3; D remains ambiguous. V was clipped by 0 bases and J by 0 bases, with 15 bases between them. From germline, CDR1 is LNHNV and CDR2 YYDKDF (reference sequence). The CDR3 has 18 residues.

V and J are TRBV7-9 and TRBJ2-3; D is uncertain. Germline CDR1 SEHNR, CDR2 FQNEAQ (reference sequence). This CDR3 contains 14 residues. V was pared by 7 bases and J by 2 bases, with 13 bases between. CDR3 in DNA: TGTGCCAGCAACCCCGGATTTCTCACAGATACGCAGTATTTT. Protein: CASNPGFLTDTQYF.

This chain links TRBV30 with TRBJ1-6, with unresolved D. Trimming left V 4 bases short and J 13 bases short, with 11 bases between. CDR1 and CDR2 from the germline V gene are GTSNPN and SVGIG (reference sequence). The CDR3 sequence is 11 residues long. DNA for the CDR3: TGTGCCTGGACCTTTAGCGGTCCCCTCCACTTT. Encoded protein: CAWTFSGPLHF.

CDR3 amino acids: CASSLDSLDTQYF. CDR3 bases: TGTGCCAGCAGTCTGGACTCCCTGGATACGCAGTATTTT. The V call is TRBV6-2 or TRBV6-3, the J call TRBJ2-3; D perhaps matches TRBD2 (5 bases). Looked up from germline, CDR1 is MNHEY and CDR2 is SVGEGT. The V end was cut by 5 bases, the J end by 6 bases, with 12 bases between. The CDR3 sequence is 13 residues long.

This clonotype turned up a few times. The rearrangement links TRBV7-6 to TRBJ2-7; D may match TRBD1 or TRBD2 (7 bases each). The CDR3 runs 15 residues. V was pared by 5 bases and J by 2 bases, with 16 bases between. Germline CDR1 reads SGHVS; CDR2 reads FNYEAQ. CDR3 nucleotide sequence: TGTGCCAGCAGCCCATCGACAGGGAGGGCCTACGAGCAGTACTTC. It yields the protein CASSPSTGRAYEQYF.

The gene calls are TRBV20-1 and TRBJ1-2, with D maybe TRBD1 (5 bases). Trimming cost V 6 bases and J 5 bases, with 13 bases left between them. The CDR3 covers 12 residues. Germline V gene sequence: CDR1 DFQATT, CDR2 SNEGSKA (reference sequence). Here the CDR3 DNA reads TGCAGTGCCCCCATCCGGGGGTATGGCTACACCTTC. This codes for CSAPIRGYGYTF.

Concerning this clonotype: A much larger clone lies one base from this, so it may be a read error. The rearrangement links TRBV4-2 to TRBJ2-5; maybe TRBD2 (6 bases). V was pared by 1 base and J by 4 bases, with 19 bases between. Germline V gene lookup returns CDR1 LGHNA and CDR2 YNFKEQ. The CDR3 loop spans 17 amino acids. The CDR3 loop reads CASSQVDAGNYRETQYF. The CDR3 region has the DNA TGTGCCAGCAGCCAAGTAGATGCGGGGAACTACCGAGAGACCCAGTACTTC.

In its sample, this clonotype was seen many times. The J gene is TRBJ2-1, the V gene TRBV20-1; 10 bases are a match to TRBD1. The CDR3 length is 13 residues. Trimming took 5 bases from V and 8 from J; bases not matched to a gene: 6. Germline lookup yields CDR1 DFQATT and CDR2 SNEGSKA (reference sequence). The chain's CDR3 is CSAGGTGVDEQFF. CDR3 DNA: TGCAGTGCTGGCGGGACAGGGGTGGATGAGCAGTTCTTC.

The rearrangement uses TRBV7-2 and TRBJ1-4; the D gene is possibly TRBD1 (5 bases). Deletions cut 3 bases from V and 3 bases from J, with 11 bases between. CDR1 is SGHTA and CDR2 is FQGNSA in the germline V gene. The CDR3 loop spans 15 amino acids. The CDR3 DNA sequence: TGTGCCAGCAGCTTGACAGTTCGGGCTAATGAAAAACTGTTTTTT. Residues: CASSLTVRANEKLFF.

This clonotype has ten or more counts. V and J are TRBV5-5 and TRBJ2-1; D is unclear. V lost 4 bases and J 6 bases, leaving 14 bases between the germline ends. The length of the CDR3 is 14 residues. Germline V CDR1 and CDR2: SGHKS, YYEKEE (reference sequence). The chain's CDR3 is CASSLHERANEQFF. The CDR3 DNA reads as TGTGCCAGCAGCCTCCATGAGCGTGCCAATGAGCAGTTCTTC.

In this sample, this clonotype turned up a few times. This rearrangement joins TRBV20-1 to TRBJ2-1; maybe TRBD1 (5 bases). CDR3 length: 11 amino acids. V was shortened by 6 bases and J by 13 bases, with 16 bases between the two germline ends. Germline CDR1 DFQATT, CDR2 SNEGSKA (reference sequence). The CDR3 coding sequence is TGCAGTGCCGATCAGGACACCCAACAGTTCTTC. Translated: CSADQDTQQFF.